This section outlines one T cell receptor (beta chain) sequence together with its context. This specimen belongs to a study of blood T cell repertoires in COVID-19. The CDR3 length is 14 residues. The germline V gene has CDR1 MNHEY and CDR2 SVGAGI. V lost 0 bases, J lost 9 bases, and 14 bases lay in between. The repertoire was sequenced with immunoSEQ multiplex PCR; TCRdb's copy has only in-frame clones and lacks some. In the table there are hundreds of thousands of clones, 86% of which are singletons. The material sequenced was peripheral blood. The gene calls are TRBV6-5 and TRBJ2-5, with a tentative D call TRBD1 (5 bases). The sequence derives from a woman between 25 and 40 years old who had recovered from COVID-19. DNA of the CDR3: TGTGCCAGCAGTTACTCACCCGTAACAGGTGCCCAGTACTTC. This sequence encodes CASSYSPVTGAQYF.